The rows below give T cell receptor beta chains drawn from one sample of a study of T cell repertoires in aging, cancer and after chemotherapy. TCRdb fed the multiplex PCR reads into MiXCR, producing one record per CDR3 protein. The table includes more than 6,500 distinct CDR3 sequences, about 30% detected once. The sequenced sample consisted of blood. The origin of the receptors is a human donor in good health. Each CDR3 is given with its conserved first and last residue. A D gene is named only where the DNA matches it firmly. Clone size appears in some rows only: once, few, many, or a class for an expanded clone.

size	J	D	V	DNA	CDR3
few	TRBJ1-1	NA	TRBV12-3/TRBV12-4	TGTGCCAGCAGGAGACAGTTGAACACTGAAGCTTTCTTT	CASRRQLNTEAFF
medium-sized	TRBJ1-2	NA	TRBV12-3/TRBV12-4	TGTGCCAGCAGTTTCGGGGAGAGTGGCTATGGCTACACCTTC	CASSFGESGYGYTF
NA	TRBJ2-1	NA	TRBV6-6	TGTGCCAGCAGTTACTCAGGACCAAGCATCGGGAACAATGAGCAGTTCTTC	CASSYSGPSIGNNEQFF
NA	TRBJ2-7	TRBD1	TRBV20-1	TGCAGTGTTATGGGACAGGGAAGCTCCTACGAGCAGTACTTC	CSVMGQGSSYEQYF
NA	TRBJ1-2	NA	TRBV19	TGTGCCAGTAGTATATCAGATCGGAAGGTCGGGGGCTACACCTTC	CASSISDRKVGGYTF
few	TRBJ2-5	NA	TRBV6-5	TGTGCCAGCAGCCAGAGGGTAGCCCGTCGGTCTGGGGAGACCCAGTACTTC	CASSQRVARRSGETQYF
NA	TRBJ1-2	TRBD1	TRBV19	TGTGCCAGTAGTCCGGGACAGGAATGGGGCTACACCTTC	CASSPGQEWGYTF
NA	TRBJ1-4	NA	TRBV6-5	TGTGCCAGCAAGCGGGGAGCAACTAATAAAAAACTGTTTTTT	CASKRGATNKKLFF
NA	TRBJ2-5	NA	TRBV6-4	TGTGCCGACAGAAGCAAGAGACAGTACTTC	CADRSKRQYF
NA	TRBJ2-1	NA	TRBV27	TGTGCCAGAAGCGACATCTCCTACAATGAGCAGTTCTTC	CARSDISYNEQFF
NA	TRBJ2-7	NA	TRBV7-6	TGTGCCAGCAGCTTAGAAGGCGTGGGGGGCTACGAGCAGTACTTC	CASSLEGVGGYEQYF
NA	TRBJ1-6	NA	TRBV6-1	TGTGCCAGCAGTGATCTGGAGGGGATTTTATTTAGGGGACCCCTCCACTTT	CASSDLEGILFRGPLHF
NA	TRBJ1-5	TRBD1	TRBV27	TGTGCCAGCAGTAGGGACAGGGTCAATCAGCCCCAGCATTTT	CASSRDRVNQPQHF
few	TRBJ1-4	TRBD1	TRBV13	TGTGCCAGCAGCCGAGGACAGGGAGACGAAAAACTGTTTTTT	CASSRGQGDEKLFF
NA	TRBJ2-2	NA	TRBV24-1	TGTGCCACCAGTTCGGGAAGGGGTCCCTCTAACACCGGGGAGCTGTTTTTT	CATSSGRGPSNTGELFF
NA	TRBJ1-1	NA	TRBV6-1	TGTGCCAGCAGCCAGACAGGGAACACTGAAGCTTTCTTT	CASSQTGNTEAFF
NA	TRBJ1-1	NA	TRBV15	TGTGCCACCAGCAGTGCTGACGGCAGGGAAGCTTTCTTT	CATSSADGREAFF
few	TRBJ1-5	TRBD1	TRBV19	TGTGCCAGTACCTCACGGGACAGGGCTAATCAGCCCCAGCATTTT	CASTSRDRANQPQHF
few	TRBJ2-3	NA	TRBV7-9	TGTGCCAGCAGCCCAGGACACTTCAGCACAGATACGCAGTATTTT	CASSPGHFSTDTQYF
few	TRBJ1-5	NA	TRBV29-1	TGCAGCGTTGTTTATGAACTAGCAGGCAATCAGCCCCAGCATTTT	CSVVYELAGNQPQHF
NA	TRBJ2-7	TRBD2	TRBV11-1	TGTGCCAGCAGCTCTCCCGGGACTAGCGGGGGGGCGGGCTCCTACGAGCAGTACTTC	CASSSPGTSGGAGSYEQYF
medium-sized	TRBJ2-5	TRBD1	TRBV29-1	TGCAGCGTTGAAGAACGACAGGGTGGAGGAGAGACCCAGTACTTC	CSVEERQGGGETQYF
NA	TRBJ2-3	TRBD1	TRBV14	TGTGCCAGCAGCCGTGGCAGGGACAGGGGAGATACGCAGTATTTT	CASSRGRDRGDTQYF
few	TRBJ1-5	TRBD1	TRBV27	TGTGCCAGCAGTTTTATAGGACAGGGGGCGAATAGCAATCAGCCCCAGCATTTT	CASSFIGQGANSNQPQHF
NA	TRBJ2-3	TRBD1	TRBV5-6	TGTGCCAGCAGTTCGACCGGGACAGGGGGCACAGATACGCAGTATTTT	CASSSTGTGGTDTQYF